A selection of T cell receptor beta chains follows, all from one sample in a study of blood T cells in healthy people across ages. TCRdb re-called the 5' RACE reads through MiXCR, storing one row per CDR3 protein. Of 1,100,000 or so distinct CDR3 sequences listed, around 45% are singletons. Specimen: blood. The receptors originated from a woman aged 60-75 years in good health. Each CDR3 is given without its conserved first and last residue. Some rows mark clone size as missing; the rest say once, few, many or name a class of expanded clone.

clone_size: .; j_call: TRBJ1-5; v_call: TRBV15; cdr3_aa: ATSSVVSNQPQH
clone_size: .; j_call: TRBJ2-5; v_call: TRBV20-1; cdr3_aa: SARALAGGMEETQY
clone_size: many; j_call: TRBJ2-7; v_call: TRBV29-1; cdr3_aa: SVDRDQGDEQY
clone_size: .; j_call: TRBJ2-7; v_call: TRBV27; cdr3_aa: ASSLFSQGSNYEQY
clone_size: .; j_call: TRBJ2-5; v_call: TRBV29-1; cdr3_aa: SVRPGQTYWETQY
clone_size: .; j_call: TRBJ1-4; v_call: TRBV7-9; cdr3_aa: ASSLDSSEKLF
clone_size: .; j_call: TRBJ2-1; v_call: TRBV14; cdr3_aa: ASSRRTGSRYNEHF
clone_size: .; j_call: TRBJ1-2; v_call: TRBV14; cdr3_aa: ASSQAQSNYGYT
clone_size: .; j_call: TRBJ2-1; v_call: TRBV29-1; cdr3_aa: SVVGGLGVNEQF
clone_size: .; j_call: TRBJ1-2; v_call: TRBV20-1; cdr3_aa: SAIARDVYGYT
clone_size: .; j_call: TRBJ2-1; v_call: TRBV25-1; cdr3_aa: ASSGTSGRAYEQF
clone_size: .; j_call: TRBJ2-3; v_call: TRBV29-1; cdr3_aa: SVNGLAGRTDTQY
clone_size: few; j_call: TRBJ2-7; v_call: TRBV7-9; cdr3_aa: ASSSSGGREGAYEQY
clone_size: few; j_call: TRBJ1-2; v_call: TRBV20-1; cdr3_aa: SGRQGQLNYGYT
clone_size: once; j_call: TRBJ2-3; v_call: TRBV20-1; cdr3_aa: SARPLGSIGETQY
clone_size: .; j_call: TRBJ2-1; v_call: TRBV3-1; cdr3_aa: ASSKRLEGVGNEQF
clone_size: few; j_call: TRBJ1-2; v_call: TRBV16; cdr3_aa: ASSQSGTVNYGYT
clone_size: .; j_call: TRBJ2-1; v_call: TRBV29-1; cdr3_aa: SVEPSGFYNEQF
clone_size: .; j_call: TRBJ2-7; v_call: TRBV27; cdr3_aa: ASSRSGAGYERY
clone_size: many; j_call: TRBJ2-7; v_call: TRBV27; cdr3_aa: ASSLTSGYEQY
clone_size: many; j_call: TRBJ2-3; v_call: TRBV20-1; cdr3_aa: SARRPSTDTQY
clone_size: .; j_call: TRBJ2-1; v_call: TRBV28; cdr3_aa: ASSFLGLGSYNEQF
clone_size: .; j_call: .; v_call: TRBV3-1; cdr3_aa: ASSSGTRTAYNEQY
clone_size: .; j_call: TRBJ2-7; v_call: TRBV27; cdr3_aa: ASSPFASSYEQY
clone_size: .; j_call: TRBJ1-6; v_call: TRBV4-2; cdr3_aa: ASSQFRGLNSPLH
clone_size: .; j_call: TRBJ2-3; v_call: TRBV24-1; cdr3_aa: ATSDWTASTDTQY
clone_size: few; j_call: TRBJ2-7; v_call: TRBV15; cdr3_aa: ATSRAGGGSYEQY
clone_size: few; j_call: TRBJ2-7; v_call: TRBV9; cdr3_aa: ASSRYGASYEQY
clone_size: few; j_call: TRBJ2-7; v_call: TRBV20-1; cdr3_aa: SARDPGSSYEQY
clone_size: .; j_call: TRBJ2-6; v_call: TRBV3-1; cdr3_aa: ASSQDGTGANVLT
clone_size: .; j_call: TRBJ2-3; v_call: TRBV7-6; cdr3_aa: ASSSPTGVSTDTQY
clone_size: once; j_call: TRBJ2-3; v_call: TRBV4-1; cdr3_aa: ASSQRGLAGNTDTQY
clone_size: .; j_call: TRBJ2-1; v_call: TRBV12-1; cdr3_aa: ASSHRLAGGPQYEQF
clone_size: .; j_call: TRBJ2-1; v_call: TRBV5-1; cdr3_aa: TSSLESGGFYNEQF
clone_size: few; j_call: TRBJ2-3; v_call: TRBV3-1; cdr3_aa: ASSQEASLGDTQY
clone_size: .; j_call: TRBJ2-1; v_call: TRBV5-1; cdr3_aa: ASSLRESSYNEQF
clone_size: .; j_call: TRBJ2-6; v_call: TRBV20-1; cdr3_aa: SATPGLAARSGANVLT
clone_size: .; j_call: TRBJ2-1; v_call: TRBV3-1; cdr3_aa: ASSHLFPDRGIRDEQF
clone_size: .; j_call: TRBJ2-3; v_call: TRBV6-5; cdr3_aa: ASSYSRPRSGRSTDTQY
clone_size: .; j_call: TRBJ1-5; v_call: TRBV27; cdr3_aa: ASSLFGDQPQH
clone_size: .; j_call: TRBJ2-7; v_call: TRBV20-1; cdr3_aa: SASARTSGTSSGEQY